These 5 T cell receptor beta chains were sequenced from one sample in a study of cytomegalovirus exposure and HLA in healthy donors. The PCR ran on 60 Vbeta and 13 Jbeta primers. Assay used: immunoSEQ multiplex PCR; TCRdb lists only in-frame clones, some missing. Of some 250,000 clones in the sample, 81% were seen once. Sequences were obtained from PBMCs. These receptors all stem from a woman aged 60-75 years in good health and CMV-seropositive.

V is TRBV7-9 and J is TRBJ2-2; the D gene is possibly TRBD2 (7 bases). Trimming shortened V by 6 bases and J by 5 bases, and 10 bases separated the two germline ends. The V gene's germline CDR1 is SEHNR and CDR2 FQNEAQ (reference sequence). The CDR3 runs 13 residues. CDR3 nucleotides: TGTGCCAGCAGACGGGGGGCGACCGGGGAGCTGTTTTTT. Its protein product is CASRRGATGELFF.

The chain joins TRBV14 to TRBJ2-1; tentatively, D is TRBD2 (5 bases). Germline loops: CDR1 SGHDN, CDR2 FVKESK. Trimming left V 4 bases short and J 5 bases short, with 15 bases between. The CDR3 loop spans 15 amino acids. The CDR3 is CASSRDGRADNEQFF. In DNA form, the CDR3 reads TGTGCCAGCAGCCGTGATGGCAGAGCGGACAATGAGCAGTTCTTC.

This clone was seen only a few times. This sequence joins TRBV27 and TRBJ2-3, with TRBD2 matching 10 bases. CDR1 is MNHEY and CDR2 is SMNVEV in the germline V gene (reference sequence). The CDR3 is 18 amino acids. With 5 bases clipped from V and 0 bases from J, the junction kept 11 bases outside the gene matches. CDR3 in DNA: TGTGCCAGCAGTCCCAGACCAACTAGCGGGACTAGCACAGATACGCAGTATTTT. This codes for CASSPRPTSGTSTDTQYF.

The V gene is TRBV7-9, the J gene TRBJ2-7; D uncertain. Germline values: CDR1 SEHNR, CDR2 FQNEAQ (reference sequence). This CDR3 has 14 residues. Trimming took off 1 base at V and 2 bases at J, with 9 bases between the two ends. CDR3 nucleotide sequence: TGTGCCAGCAGCTTAGGGCACACCCCCTACGAGCAGTACTTC. This sequence encodes CASSLGHTPYEQYF.

This clone showed up just once. This sequence joins TRBV7-9 and TRBJ2-3; the D gene is possibly TRBD2 (6 bases). The CDR3 contains 17 residues. CDR1 is SEHNR and CDR2 is FQNEAQ in the germline V gene (reference sequence). V shed 2 bases and J shed 6 bases, with 21 bases lying between them. As DNA, the CDR3 is TGTGCCAGCAGCTTACGGCCGGGAGAAGGTTTTTGGGATACGCAGTATTTT. Its translation is CASSLRPGEGFWDTQYF.